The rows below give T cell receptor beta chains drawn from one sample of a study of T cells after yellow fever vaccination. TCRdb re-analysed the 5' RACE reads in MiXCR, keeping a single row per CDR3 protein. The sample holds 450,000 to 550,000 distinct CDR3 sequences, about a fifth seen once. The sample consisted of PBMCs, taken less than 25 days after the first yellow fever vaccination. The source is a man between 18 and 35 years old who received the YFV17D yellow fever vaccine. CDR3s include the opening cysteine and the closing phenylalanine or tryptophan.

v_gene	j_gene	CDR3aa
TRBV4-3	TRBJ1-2	CASSQDPQFFYGYTF
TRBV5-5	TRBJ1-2	CASSLNHNYGYTF
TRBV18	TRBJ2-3	CASSPPSVGTDTQYF
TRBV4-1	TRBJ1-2	CASSPTQGNNYGYTF
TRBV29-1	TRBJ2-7	CSVEGSGPSYEQYF
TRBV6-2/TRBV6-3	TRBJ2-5	CASSYSTRSLQGYF
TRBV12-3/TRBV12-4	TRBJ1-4	CASSFSARGIGKLFF
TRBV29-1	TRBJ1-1	CSVHRDTNWGTEAFF
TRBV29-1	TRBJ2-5	CSVGSGGETQYF
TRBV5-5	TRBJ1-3	CASSPDPHSGNTIYF
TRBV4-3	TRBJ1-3	CASSYGQGAGNTIYF
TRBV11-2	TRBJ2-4	CASSSLSSVGQGKRNIQYF
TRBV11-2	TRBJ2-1	CASSGDRDYYNEQFF
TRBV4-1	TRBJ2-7	CASSQVRAVPTYEQYF
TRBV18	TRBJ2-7	CASRNGTAPQQYF
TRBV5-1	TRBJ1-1	CASSLGVGGWSTEAFF
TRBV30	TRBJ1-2	CAWSWGSGYTF
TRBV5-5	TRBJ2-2	CASSPNLGLDTGELFF
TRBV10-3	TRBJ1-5	CAISDANQPQHF
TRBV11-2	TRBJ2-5	CASSIHTGQGETQYF
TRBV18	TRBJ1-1	CASSPAQQGAGTEAFF
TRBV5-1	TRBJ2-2	CASAARSGTANTGELFF
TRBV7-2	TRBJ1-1	CASSLLIEAFF
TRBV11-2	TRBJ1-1	CASSHLQGFNTEAFF
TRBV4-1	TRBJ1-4	CASSVGQGNYEKLFF
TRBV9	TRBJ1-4	CASSPQDGDNEKLFF
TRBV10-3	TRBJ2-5	CAISGGQGRLETQYF
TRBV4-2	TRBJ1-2	CASSQGNDKTVYGYTF
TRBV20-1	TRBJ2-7	CSGRGVSYEQYF
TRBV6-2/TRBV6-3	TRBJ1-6	CASRPGGSYNSPLHF
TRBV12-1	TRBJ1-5	CASSFEGCALDNQPQHF
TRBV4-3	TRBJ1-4	CASSQAALGEKLFF
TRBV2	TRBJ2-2	CASSVYEGLFF
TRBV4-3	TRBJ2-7	CASSQDLPPYF
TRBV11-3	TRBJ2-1	CASSFGADRDNEQFF
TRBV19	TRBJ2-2	CASSTRAGASTGELFF
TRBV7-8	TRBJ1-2	CASSLTGLGYGYTF
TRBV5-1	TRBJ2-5	CASSLILRAGQETQYF
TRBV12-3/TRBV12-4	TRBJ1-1	CASSLVGGNGNTEAFF
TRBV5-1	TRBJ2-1	CASSLESTSPQKNQFF
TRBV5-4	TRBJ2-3	CASSLAEGRTDTQYF
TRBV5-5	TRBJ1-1	CASSATGLNTEAFF
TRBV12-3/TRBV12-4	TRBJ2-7	CTSSGRGSDEQYF
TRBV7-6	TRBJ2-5	CASSLAGSSGGWETQYF
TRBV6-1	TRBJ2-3	CASSEYTSGKTDTQYF
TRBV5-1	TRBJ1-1	CASSTSTGVRMNTEAFF
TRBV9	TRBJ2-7	CASSPSSHEQYF
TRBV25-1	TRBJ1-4	CASSDPGQGANEKLFF
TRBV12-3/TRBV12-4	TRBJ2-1	CASRPTSGGGSYNEQFF
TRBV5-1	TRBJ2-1	CASSLGSGTATYNEQFF
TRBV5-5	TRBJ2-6	CASSLVSGAGANVLTF
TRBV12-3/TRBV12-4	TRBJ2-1	CASSLASGYNEQFF
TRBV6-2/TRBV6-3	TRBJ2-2	CASRSRDTGELFF
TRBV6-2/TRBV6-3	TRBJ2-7	CASSTGARHDYEQYF
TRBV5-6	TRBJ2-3	CASSFVGRSTDTQYF
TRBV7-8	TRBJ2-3	CASSLLPSTDTQYF
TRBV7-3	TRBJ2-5	CASSGGQEETQYF
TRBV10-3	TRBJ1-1	CAISEPGQGGTEAFF
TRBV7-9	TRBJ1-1	CASSLASGRGRGPEAFF
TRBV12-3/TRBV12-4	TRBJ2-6	CATHWEISSSGANVLTF